One T cell receptor (beta chain) is described in this entry. The data were taken from a study of blood T cell repertoires in COVID-19. Looking at the study overall: T cells, B-cell-depleted T cells, or PBMCs provided the cDNA or gDNA that served as material.

Here immunoSEQ multiplex PCR was the method, and the copy in TCRdb shows in-frame clones only, minus some. Among some 320,000 clones, 80% to 90% were seen once, and the ten largest hold around 8%. CDR1 is SGHVS, CDR2 FNYEAQ, per germline. J gave up 2 bases and V 5 bases, and 9 bases lay outside the gene matches. CDR3 size: 15 residues. The clonotype originates from a woman aged 50 to 65 who had recovered from COVID-19. Sequencing was done on a sample of peripheral blood. V and J are TRBV7-6 and TRBJ2-7; 7 bases match TRBD2. CDR3 in amino acids: CASSLRAGTTYEQYF. The CDR3 nucleotides read TGTGCCAGCAGCCTTAGGGCAGGGACTACCTACGAGCAGTACTTC.